This paragraph reports one T cell receptor beta chain. Its antigen is undetermined. Trimming left V 0 bases short and J 3 bases short, with 13 bases between. This CDR3 region has 15 residues. Germline lookup yields CDR1 SGHRS and CDR2 YFSETQ. Sequencing used immunoSEQ multiplex PCR; TCRdb keeps in-frame clones, though not all of them. The sample carries tens of thousands of clones, 85% to 90% recorded once. The record originates from a study of PD-1 blockade in classical Hodgkin lymphoma. General study findings and limits: Lower baseline TCR diversity marked trial partial responders and progressors.

This sample's time point: cycle 4 day 1 (C4D1), after 5 to 7 weeks of nivolumab. All the patients suffered relapse after autologous stem cell transplantation, and brentuximab vedotin exposure differed. V and J are TRBV5-1 and TRBJ2-7; D not resolved. The receptor was derived from a human donor with classical Hodgkin lymphoma. Sequencing was performed on peripheral blood mononuclear cells (PBMCs), taken before the fourth cycle of nivolumab. The DNA of the CDR3 is TGCGCCAGCAGCTTGGCCCTGGGATTTAGCTACGAGCAGTACTTC. Protein sequence: CASSLALGFSYEQYF.